The sequence of this T cell receptor beta chain was determined in a study of blood T cell repertoires in COVID-19. Study-level background: Sample material is recorded as cDNA or gDNA derived from T cells, B-cell-depleted T cells, or PBMCs.

Participant reports of clinical history set cohort assignment. CDR1 is SGHTA and CDR2 is FQGTGA in the germline V gene. CDR3 length equals 15 residues. V dropped 4 bases and J dropped 10 bases, with 20 bases sitting between them. Only in-frame clones appear in the TCRdb table, and some are missing; sequencing was by immunoSEQ multiplex PCR. The repertoire holds approximately 150,000 clones, with roughly 86% as singletons. The genes are TRBV7-3 and TRBJ2-1; D possibly corresponds to TRBD1 (6 bases). This receptor was obtained from a woman between 50 and 59 years old with acute COVID-19. The sample comprised PBMCs or T cells enriched from blood (not recorded which). Here the CDR3 reads CASSSTPRDMKEQFF. The CDR3 region has the DNA TGTGCCAGCAGCTCAACCCCCCGGGACATGAAGGAGCAGTTCTTC.